Reported below is one TCR beta chain. This clone was seen ten or more times. No antigen is known for it. No much larger clone is present one base from it, and per-base qualities are unavailable. CDR1 DFQATT and CDR2 SNEGSKA are derived from the germline V gene (reference sequence). Deletion took 0 bases off V and 7 bases off J, with a span of 15 bases between the germline ends. From cysteine to phenylalanine, the CDR3 is 14 amino acids long. This entry keeps only the CDR3 DNA: 42 bases, framed from base 1. The data belong to a study of metastatic and nonmetastatic thyroid tumors (dated by TCRdb to the early 2020s). Regarding the study in general: Repertoires from peripheral blood and from tumor or nodule tissue samples of malignant and benign thyroid patients were compared. The investigation overall reported the following: TCR beta diversity was reported as significantly higher in malignant tumors than in benign nodules, in both blood and tumor samples.

No treatment had been received by any patient before thyroid surgery. Patient clinical samples collected from 2012 to 2018 were retrospectively analysed using T-cell receptor beta sequencing. Libraries came from PCR. The run used an Illumina HiSeq 4000. High-throughput sequencing was used to profile the TCR beta-chain CDR3 region of each patient. From the authors' description of their analysis: The researchers built a classifier to tell apart papillary thyroid cancer patients with distant metastasis, based on CDR3 differences among clinicopathological groups. Repertoire diversity was assessed with the Shannon index, and tumor-blood repertoire similarity with the Morisita-Horn index. The public sequencing data were trimmed at Q25 with fastp and processed into clonotypes with MiXCR by TCRdb, which kept only in-frame beta chains. The V and J calls shown here were made by TCRdb, not taken from the authors' results. The sample yields some 19,000 clones; about 14% were counted once. The biggest ten clones account for about 38% of the sample.

Material for sequencing was blood. The receptor comes from a female donor with papillary thyroid cancer or a benign thyroid nodule (not recorded which). Some clones in this sample may be carry-over from other donors' samples. The chain is encoded by TRBV20-1 joined to TRBJ1-1, and perhaps TRBD1 as D gene, on 5 matching bases. The DNA sequence reads TGCAGTGCTAGAGACCTGACAGCGCCCTTTGAAGCTTTCTTT. This encodes CSARDLTAPFEAFF.